Below, one TCR beta chain is given with its context. With 2 bases removed from V and 4 bases from J, the gap between germline ends came to 17 bases. The CDR3 sequence is 16 residues long. In germline, CDR1 is MNHEY, CDR2 SVGAGI. Noted time point: 2015-2016 season, pre-vaccination. Produced via immunoSEQ multiplex PCR; TCRdb's table is partial and in-frame only. The profile shows about 2,100 clones, over 60% of them singletons. These data are taken from a study of follicular helper T cells after annual influenza vaccination. The material sequenced was CXCR5+ CD38+ circulating T follicular helper cells from blood, taken on the day of influenza vaccination. Subset denoted: circulating Tfh, non-naive CD4+CXCR5+PD-1+ (ICOS+CD38+ or ICOS-CD38-). The rearrangement uses TRBV6-5 and TRBJ1-2; TRBD1 is a possible D gene (5 bases). This TCR derives from an adult who received the influenza vaccine. The CDR3 DNA reads as TGTGCCAGCAGTTACCAGACAGCGGGCCTTGGCTATGGCTACACCTTC. It translates to CASSYQTAGLGYGYTF.